The 32 T cell receptor beta chains reported below all come from one sample, sequenced in a study of regulatory T cells in long-lasting Graves disease. Noted time point: persistent/refractory GD, antithyroid drugs over 5 years with positive TRAb. PBMC RNA was the source of the TCR library. Building of the TCR beta libraries involved iRepertoire HTBI primers and Arm-PCR of CDR3 regions. TCRdb re-called the multiplex PCR reads with MiXCR, one entry per CDR3 protein. Of a few hundred thousand distinct CDR3 sequences in the sample, roughly 23% were seen once. Sequencing was performed on peripheral blood mononuclear cells (PBMCs), taken when the disease was refractory, from a patient treated with antithyroid drugs. The receptors derive from a woman aged 40-49 years with Graves disease.

This clonotype has more than one count but fewer than ten. This rearrangement joins TRBV19 to TRBJ2-7; TRBD1 matches at 7 bases. With V trimmed by 3 bases and J by 3 bases, 5 bases remained unmatched. From germline, CDR1 is LNHDA and CDR2 SQIVND (reference sequence). There are 14 residues in the CDR3. The CDR3 is CASSIEGASYEQYF. The CDR3 nucleotides read TGTGCCAGTAGTATCGAGGGGGCCAGCTACGAGCAGTACTTC.

As for this clonotype: One base away lies a much larger clone, so this may be a sequencing read error. V is TRBV6-2 or TRBV6-3 and J is TRBJ2-7; D gene ambiguous. The CDR3 sequence is 10 residues long. Trimming removed 8 bases at V and 3 bases at J, with 5 bases between. Germline V gene data show CDR1 as MNHEY and CDR2 as SVGEGT. For the CDR3, the DNA is TGTGCCAGCGGATGCTACGAGCAGTACTTC. Protein: CASGCYEQYF.

The V gene is TRBV6-6, the J gene TRBJ1-3; D is possibly TRBD1 (6 bases). Germline V lookup: CDR1 MNHNY, CDR2 SVGAGI (reference sequence). Trimming took 0 bases from V and 2 from J, leaving 14 bases between them. The CDR3 spans 17 residues. The CDR3 nucleotides read TGTGCCAGCAGTTACTCGATCAGGGGAGGGACTGGAAACACCATATATTTT. Its translation is CASSYSIRGGTGNTIYF.

This clonotype came up many times. The chain couples TRBV28 to TRBJ1-5; D is ambiguous. The V gene lost 5 bases and the J gene lost 2 bases, with 7 bases spanning the gap. The length of the CDR3 is 13 residues. CDR1 and CDR2 (germline): MDHEN, SYDVKM. The DNA of the CDR3 is TGTGCCAGCAGTCCCCGGCGCAATCAGCCCCAGCATTTT. Protein product: CASSPRRNQPQHF. The full variable domain, in which reference TRBV28 and TRBJ1-5 provide the parts outside the CDR3, is DVKVTQSSRYLVKRTGEKVFLECVQDMDHENMFWYRQDPGLGLRLIYFSYDVKMKEKGDIPEGYSVSREKKERFSLILESASTNQTSMYLCASSPRRNQPQHFGDGTRLSIL.

This clonotype was counted only a few times. The V call is TRBV27, the J call TRBJ1-3; no firm D call. The CDR3 totals 11 residues. Germline V gene lookup returns CDR1 MNHEY and CDR2 SMNVEV (reference sequence). V was clipped by 5 bases and J by 10 bases, with 9 bases between them. DNA of the CDR3: TGTGCCAGCAGTCCCCAGGAGACCATATATTTT. Its translation: CASSPQETIYF.

This clonotype has a handful of counts. The genes are TRBV2 and TRBJ2-1; TRBD1 might be the D (6 bases). This CDR3 spans 14 amino acids. Per the germline V gene, CDR1 is SNHLY and CDR2 is FYNNEI. The ends were cut back, 2 bases at V and 14 bases at J, with 19 bases in the middle. CDR3: CASSETEGKGEEFF. In DNA, the CDR3 is TGTGCCAGCAGTGAAACTGAGGGAAAGGGGGAAGAGTTCTTC.

This clonotype appeared a few times. The rearrangement joins TRBV20-1 to TRBJ1-6, with TRBD1 matching 8 bases. The germline gives CDR1 DFQATT, CDR2 SNEGSKA (reference sequence). The J segment lost 8 bases and the V segment lost 4 bases, leaving 10 bases of the junction unmatched. The CDR3 is 15 amino acids. Here the CDR3 reads CSAKTGGWIDSPLHF. CDR3 DNA sequence: TGCAGTGCTAAAACAGGGGGGTGGATCGATTCACCCCTCCACTTT.

This chain links TRBV30 with TRBJ2-5; 8 positions agree with TRBD1. Germline CDR1 GTSNPN, CDR2 SVGIG (reference sequence). V was pared by 3 bases and J by 3 bases, with 12 bases of the junction left unmatched. This CDR3 comprises 16 residues. The CDR3 bases are TGTGCCTGGAGGTTCAGGGGGCGCCTGATCGAAGAGACCCAGTACTTC. It encodes CAWRFRGRLIEETQYF.

This clonotype turned up a few times. The chain recombines TRBV2 with TRBJ1-2; no reliable D call. In germline, CDR1 is SNHLY, CDR2 FYNNEI. The CDR3 totals 15 residues. Deletions cut 1 base from V and 8 bases from J, with 17 bases between. The CDR3 is CASSEEGGALGGYTF. Here the CDR3 DNA reads TGTGCCAGCAGTGAAGAAGGCGGAGCCTTGGGGGGCTACACCTTC.

This clonotype was counted many times. The chain joins TRBV28 to TRBJ1-2; possibly TRBD1 for D (5 bases). Germline loops: CDR1 MDHEN, CDR2 SYDVKM. Trimming left V 3 bases short and J 0 bases short, with 11 bases between. CDR3 size: 15 residues. In nucleotides, the CDR3 is TGTGCCAGCAGTTTTTCCGGGGGAGCTAACTATGGCTACACCTTC. Its translation is CASSFSGGANYGYTF.

Comment on this clonotype: A read error may explain this, as a much larger clone is one base away. The rearrangement joins TRBV6-2 or TRBV6-3 to TRBJ1-5, with D perhaps matching TRBD1 (6 bases). Deletions cut 8 bases from V and 2 bases from J, with 19 bases between. There are 16 residues in the CDR3. Germline V gene lookup returns CDR1 MNHEY and CDR2 SVGEGT. The CDR3 DNA reads as TGTGCCAGCGGTGAACGGACAGCCTTTCGCAATCAGCCCCAGCATTTT. Its translation: CASGERTAFRNQPQHF.

The chain joins TRBV28 to TRBJ1-5; D uncertain. Between the trimmed V and J ends, which lost 5 bases and 6 bases, there was a span of 11 bases. The CDR3 is made up of 13 amino acids. Per the germline V gene, CDR1 is MDHEN and CDR2 is SYDVKM. The CDR3 region has the DNA TGTGCCAGCAGTGTAAACCTTCGTCAGCCCCAGCATTTT. It translates to CASSVNLRQPQHF.

This sequence joins TRBV7-9 and TRBJ2-2, with TRBD2 matching over 11 bases. The CDR3 has 19 residues. CDR1 and CDR2 from the germline V gene are SEHNR and FQNEAQ (reference sequence). V lost 5 bases, J lost 5 bases, and 16 bases stayed unmatched. DNA of the CDR3: TGTGCCAGCAGCCTCTACCCGGGACTAGCGGCCCCGAGGACCGGGGAGCTGTTTTTT. It translates to CASSLYPGLAAPRTGELFF.

This clonotype was found once. Being one base from a much bigger clone, this may be a read error. V and J are TRBV2 and TRBJ2-2; TRBD1 or TRBD2 may be the D gene (5 bases each). In germline, CDR1 is SNHLY, CDR2 FYNNEI. V lost 6 bases and J 13 bases, leaving 21 bases between the germline ends. This CDR3 comprises 14 residues. Here the CDR3 reads CASRSRGFARGLFF. The DNA of the CDR3 is TGTGCCAGCAGATCACGGGGCTTCGCGAGGGGGCTGTTTTTT.

The sample holds a few counts of this clonotype. The chain links TRBV19 to TRBJ1-5; unclear D gene. V was trimmed by 5 bases and J by 2 bases, leaving 10 bases between them. This CDR3 has 14 amino acids. CDR1 and CDR2 (germline): LNHDA, SQIVND (reference sequence). The CDR3 reads CASSSLGGNQPQHF. The CDR3 DNA follows: TGTGCCAGTAGTTCTTTGGGCGGCAATCAGCCCCAGCATTTT.

Ten or more counts support this clonotype. The chain couples TRBV2 to TRBJ1-2; TRBD1 matches 9 bases. The germline V gene encodes CDR1 SNHLY and CDR2 FYNNEI. The V gene end was trimmed by 11 bases and the J gene end by 2 bases; junction bases not matched to a gene: 3. The CDR3 runs to 12 residues. The DNA for the CDR3 is TGTGCCGGGGACAGGGTGAACTATGGCTACACCTTC. Translated: CAGDRVNYGYTF.

This clonotype was counted a few times. V is TRBV30 and J is TRBJ2-5; D is unclear. Looked up from germline, CDR1 is GTSNPN and CDR2 is SVGIG (reference sequence). The CDR3 length is 13 residues. V lost 3 bases and J 2 bases, leaving 10 bases between the germline ends. The DNA of the CDR3 is TGTGCCTGGAGGCGGTCGTTACAAGAGACCCAGTACTTC. This translates into CAWRRSLQETQYF.

This clonotype was found many times. The chain couples TRBV7-2 to TRBJ2-7, with D tentatively TRBD2 (5 bases). The ends were cut back, 1 base at V and 0 bases at J, with 13 bases in the middle. Germline CDR1 is SGHTA and CDR2 is FQGNSA. The length of the CDR3 is 16 residues. For the CDR3, the DNA is TGTGCCAGCAGCTTAGTAGGAGGTTTGGGCTCCTACGAGCAGTACTTC. Protein sequence: CASSLVGGLGSYEQYF. Combining the CDR3 with reference TRBV7-2 and TRBJ2-7 gives the whole variable domain GAGVSQSPSNKVTEKGKDVELRCDPISGHTALYWYRQSLGQGLEFLIYFQGNSAPDKSGLPSDRFSAERTGGSVSTLTIQRTQQEDSAVYLCASSLVGGLGSYEQYFGPGTRLTVT.

This clonotype has at least ten counts. This chain joins TRBV7-8 and TRBJ1-1, with D unclear. V lost 1 base and J 3 bases, leaving 12 bases between the germline ends. Germline CDR1 is SGHVS and CDR2 is FQNEAQ. This CDR3 region has 15 residues. In nucleotides, the CDR3 is TGTGCCAGCAGCTTAGGATCCTGGGTGGACACTGAAGCTTTCTTT. This sequence encodes CASSLGSWVDTEAFF.

V usage is TRBV6-2 or TRBV6-3 and J usage is TRBJ2-7; D uncertain. The CDR3 is 14 residues long. V dropped 10 bases and J dropped 4 bases, with 20 bases sitting between them. Germline assignment: CDR1 MNHEY and CDR2 SVGEGT. CDR3 protein: CATPVGPPKYEQYF. The CDR3, as DNA: TGTGCCACTCCTGTGGGCCCTCCGAAGTACGAGCAGTACTTC.

The chain employs TRBV11-2 and TRBJ2-1, with D uncertain. Trimming took 5 bases from V and 11 from J, leaving 13 bases between them. The CDR3 is 12 residues long. CDR1 is SGHAT and CDR2 is FQNNGV in the germline V gene. Written as DNA, the CDR3 is TGTGCCAGCAGCACTCTTTTCGGAAAGCAGTTCTTC. Protein sequence: CASSTLFGKQFF.

This clonotype has ten or more counts. This chain uses TRBV6-1 with TRBJ1-1; 8 nucleotides line up with TRBD1. The CDR3 spans 15 residues. Unmatched junction bases numbered 6, after V lost 6 bases and J lost 0 bases. Germline V gives CDR1 MNHNS, CDR2 SASEGT. The CDR3 spells CASRRQGSMNTEAFF. CDR3 nucleotide sequence: TGTGCCAGCAGGCGACAGGGGTCCATGAACACTGAAGCTTTCTTT.

On this clonotype: This may be a read error, as it is one base from a much larger clone. The V gene is TRBV15, the J gene TRBJ1-5; D gene uncertain. This CDR3 has 15 residues. Germline-derived CDR1 and CDR2 are LNHNV and YYDKDF (reference sequence). The CDR3 loop is CATSRDFVSNRPQHF. The CDR3 DNA follows: TGTGCCACCAGCAGAGATTTCGTTAGCAATCGGCCCCAGCATTTT.

This clonotype has a single count. This may come from a read error, since a much larger clone is one base off. This chain joins TRBV11-2 and TRBJ2-7, with D hard to call. V was trimmed by 3 bases and J by 3 bases, leaving 12 bases between them. The CDR3 spans 14 residues. Germline V CDR1 and CDR2: SGHAT, FQNNGV. CDR3 sequence reads: CASSLNTLFYEQYF. The DNA of the CDR3 is TGTGCCAGCAGCTTGAATACCCTCTTCTACGAGCAGTACTTC.

This clonotype has only a few counts. V is TRBV5-5 and J is TRBJ1-1; weak D call: TRBD1 (6 bases). This CDR3 has 14 amino acids. Trimming cost V 3 bases and J 1 base, with 10 bases left between them. The germline V gene encodes CDR1 SGHKS and CDR2 YYEKEE (reference sequence). The CDR3 region is CASSSGVRNTEAFF. The CDR3 nucleotides read TGTGCCAGCAGCTCAGGGGTGAGGAACACTGAAGCTTTCTTT.

A note on this clonotype: A single base separates this from a much larger clone, so it may be a read error. As DNA, the CDR3 is TGTGCCAGCAGCGACGGGACACCCGACGTGCACTATGGCTACACCTTC. Amino acid sequence: CASSDGTPDVHYGYTF. The chain combines TRBV9 with TRBJ1-2; D possibly corresponds to TRBD1 (6 bases). This CDR3 contains 16 residues. Looked up from germline, CDR1 is SGDLS and CDR2 is YYNGEE. Trimming shortened V by 3 bases and J by 3 bases, and 18 bases separated the two germline ends. The complete variable domain, with remaining parts taken from reference TRBV9 and TRBJ1-2, reads DSGVTQTPKHLITATGQRVTLRCSPRSGDLSVYWYQQSLDQGLQFLIQYYNGEERAKGNILERFSAQQFPDLHSELNLSSLELGDSALYFCASSDGTPDVHYGYTFGSGTRLTVV.

This clonotype was detected ten times or more. The rearrangement uses TRBV28 and TRBJ2-5; D perhaps matches TRBD2 (5 bases). CDR1 is MDHEN, CDR2 SYDVKM, per germline. The CDR3 is made up of 15 amino acids. The V gene lost 2 bases and the J gene lost 5 bases, with 15 bases spanning the gap. The CDR3 nucleotides are TGTGCCAGCAGTTTAGGCGGAGATCGAGGGGAGACCCAGTACTTC. This gives the protein CASSLGGDRGETQYF.

This clonotype was recorded only once. The gene calls are TRBV18 and TRBJ2-3; D is undetermined. Deletions cut 3 bases from V and 4 bases from J, with 8 bases between. Germline values: CDR1 KGHSH, CDR2 LQKENI. The CDR3 is 13 amino acids. The CDR3 sequence is CASSPSRADTQYF. The CDR3 bases are TGTGCCAGCTCACCGAGTAGAGCAGATACGCAGTATTTT.

Of note for this clonotype: A read error may explain this, as a much larger clone is one base away. V is TRBV15 and J is TRBJ2-7, with TRBD2 identical over 9 bases. Germline CDR1 and CDR2: LNHNV and YYDKDF (reference sequence). The CDR3 sequence is 15 residues long. CDR3 in DNA: TGTGCCACCAGCATAGAGCGGGAGGCTTCCTACGAGCAGCACTTC. Encoded protein: CATSIEREASYEQHF.

This clonotype occurred many times. The CDR3 region has the DNA TGCGCCAGCAGCTTTCAGCCTTACTATGGCTACACCTTC. Amino acid sequence: CASSFQPYYGYTF. The chain combines TRBV5-1 with TRBJ1-2; D gene unclear. Germline V gene data show CDR1 as SGHRS and CDR2 as YFSETQ. V lost 2 bases and J 3 bases, leaving 8 bases between the germline ends. The CDR3 has 13 amino acids.

This clonotype was seen many times. V usage is TRBV29-1 and J usage is TRBJ2-5; 9 positions agree with TRBD1. The V gene end was trimmed by 7 bases and the J gene end by 2 bases; junction bases not matched to a gene: 2. Germline assignment: CDR1 SQVTM and CDR2 ANQGSEA. This CDR3 contains 12 residues. The CDR3 nucleotides read TGCAGCGGGACAGGGGTTCAAGAGACCCAGTACTTC. It specifies CSGTGVQETQYF. The variable domain in full, completed from reference TRBV29-1 and TRBJ2-5, reads SAVISQKPSRDICQRGTSLTIQCQVDSQVTMMFWYRQQPGQSLTLIATANQGSEATYESGFVIDKFPISRPNLTFSTLTVSNMSPEDSSIYLCSGTGVQETQYFGPGTRLLVL.

Only a few counts were recorded for this clonotype. CDR3 DNA sequence: TGTGCCAGCACGGGAGAGGTCTCCTACAATGAGCAGTTCTTC. As protein: CASTGEVSYNEQFF. The V and J genes are TRBV2 and TRBJ2-1; perhaps TRBD2 as D (6 bases). Germline CDR1 and CDR2: SNHLY and FYNNEI. There are 14 residues in the CDR3. Trimming cost V 7 bases and J 0 bases, with 10 bases left between them. Using reference TRBV2 and TRBJ2-1 for the parts outside the CDR3, the full variable domain is EPEVTQTPSHQVTQMGQEVILRCVPISNHLYFYWYRQILGQKVEFLVSFYNNEISEKSEIFDDQFSVERPDGSNFTLKIRSTKLEDSAMYFCASTGEVSYNEQFFGPGTRLTVL.